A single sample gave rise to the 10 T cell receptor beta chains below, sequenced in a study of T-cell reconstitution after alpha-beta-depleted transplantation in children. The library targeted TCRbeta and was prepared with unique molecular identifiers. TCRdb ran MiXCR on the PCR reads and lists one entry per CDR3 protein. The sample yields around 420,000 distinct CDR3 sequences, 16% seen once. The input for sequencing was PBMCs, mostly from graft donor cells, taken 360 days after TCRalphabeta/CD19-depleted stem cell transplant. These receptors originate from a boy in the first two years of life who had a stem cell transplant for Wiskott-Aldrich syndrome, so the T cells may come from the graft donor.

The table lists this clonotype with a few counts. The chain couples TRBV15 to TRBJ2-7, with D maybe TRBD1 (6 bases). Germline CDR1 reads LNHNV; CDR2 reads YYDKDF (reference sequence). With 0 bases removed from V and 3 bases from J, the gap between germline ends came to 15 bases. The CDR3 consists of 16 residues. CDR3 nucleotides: TGTGCCACCAGCAGAGATATACACAGGGTAGGCTACGAGCAGTACTTC. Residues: CATSRDIHRVGYEQYF.

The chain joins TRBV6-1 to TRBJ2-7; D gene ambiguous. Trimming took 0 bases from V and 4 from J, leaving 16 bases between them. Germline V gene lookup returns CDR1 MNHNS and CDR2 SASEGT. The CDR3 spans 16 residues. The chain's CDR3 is CASSEALVVAPYEQYF. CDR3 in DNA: TGTGCCAGCAGTGAAGCCCTTGTCGTGGCACCTTACGAGCAGTACTTC.

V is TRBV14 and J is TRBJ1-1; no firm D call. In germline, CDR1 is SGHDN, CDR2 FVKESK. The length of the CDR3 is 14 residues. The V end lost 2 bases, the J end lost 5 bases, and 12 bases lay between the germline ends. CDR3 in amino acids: CASSQIRGITEAFF. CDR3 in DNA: TGTGCCAGCAGCCAAATAAGAGGGATAACTGAAGCTTTCTTT.

The CDR3 spells CASSFLPASTDTQYF. Written as DNA, the CDR3 is TGTGCCAGCAGCTTCCTACCGGCTAGCACAGATACGCAGTATTTT. The chain is built from TRBV7-9 and TRBJ2-3; D not resolved. V gave up 3 bases and J gave up 0 bases, with 10 bases separating them. Germline assignment: CDR1 SEHNR and CDR2 FQNEAQ (reference sequence). The CDR3 is 15 amino acids.

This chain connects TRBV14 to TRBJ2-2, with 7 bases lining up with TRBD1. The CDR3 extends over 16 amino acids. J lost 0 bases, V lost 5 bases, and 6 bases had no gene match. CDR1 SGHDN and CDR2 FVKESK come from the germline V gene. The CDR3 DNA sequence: TGTGCCAGCAGCAAGCCCGGGACAGCGAACACCGGGGAGCTGTTTTTT. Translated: CASSKPGTANTGELFF.

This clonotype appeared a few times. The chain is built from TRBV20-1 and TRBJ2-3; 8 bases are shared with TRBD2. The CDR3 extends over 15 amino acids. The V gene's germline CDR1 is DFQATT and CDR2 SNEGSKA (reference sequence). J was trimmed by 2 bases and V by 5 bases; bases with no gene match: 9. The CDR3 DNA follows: TGCAGTGCTCCAGAGATAGCGGGGCTCACAGATACGCAGTATTTT. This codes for CSAPEIAGLTDTQYF.

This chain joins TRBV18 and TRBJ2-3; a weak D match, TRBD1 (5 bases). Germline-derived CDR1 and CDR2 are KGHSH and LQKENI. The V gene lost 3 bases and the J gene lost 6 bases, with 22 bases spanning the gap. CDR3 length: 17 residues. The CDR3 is CASSPTDSFPNGDTQYF. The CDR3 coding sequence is TGTGCCAGCTCACCCACCGACAGTTTCCCAAACGGGGATACGCAGTATTTT.

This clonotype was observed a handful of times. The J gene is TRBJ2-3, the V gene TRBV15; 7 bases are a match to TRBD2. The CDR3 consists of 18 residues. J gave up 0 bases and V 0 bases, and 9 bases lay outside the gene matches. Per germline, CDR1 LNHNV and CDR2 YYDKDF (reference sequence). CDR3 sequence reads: CATSRDRRGRASTDTQYF. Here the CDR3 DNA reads TGTGCCACCAGCAGAGATAGGCGGGGGAGAGCTAGCACAGATACGCAGTATTTT.

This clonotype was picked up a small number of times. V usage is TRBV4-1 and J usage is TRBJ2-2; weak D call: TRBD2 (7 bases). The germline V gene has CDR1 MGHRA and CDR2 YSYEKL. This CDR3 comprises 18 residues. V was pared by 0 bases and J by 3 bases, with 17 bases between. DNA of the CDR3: TGCGCCAGCAGCCAAGAGCCGGGGGGCTGGGGGGACACCGGGGAGCTGTTTTTT. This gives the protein CASSQEPGGWGDTGELFF.

CDR3 DNA: TGTGCCAGCAGCTTGACCCCGGGGTACCCCTACGAGCAGTACTTC. Amino acid sequence: CASSLTPGYPYEQYF. The chain recombines TRBV5-6 with TRBJ2-7, with D possibly being TRBD2 (5 bases). Germline CDR1 and CDR2: SGHDT and YYEEEE. V lost 1 base, J lost 2 bases, and 13 bases lay in between. This CDR3 region has 15 residues.